This T cell receptor beta chain was sequenced during a study of blood T cell repertoires in COVID-19. Across the whole study: Sample material is recorded as cDNA or gDNA derived from T cells, B-cell-depleted T cells, or PBMCs.

The CDR3 has 13 amino acids. Between the trimmed V and J ends, which lost 5 bases and 6 bases, there was a span of 11 bases. The assay was immunoSEQ multiplex PCR, and TCRdb's table has in-frame clones only and misses some. The sample holds around 280,000 clones, around 85% seen once. The age range of participants was about 18 to 95 years, with residence in about two dozen US areas. The recovered donors of Cohort 3 showed two negative PCRs, clearance, or symptom resolution. J is TRBJ2-4 and V is TRBV12-3 or TRBV12-4; possible D gene TRBD2, 6 bases. The sample consisted of PBMCs or T cells enriched from blood (not recorded which). This clonotype was obtained from a middle-aged woman who had recovered from COVID-19. CDR3 DNA sequence: TGTGCCAGCAGTGATCGCGGGATAAACATTCAGTACTTC. Translating it yields CASSDRGINIQYF.